These 32 T cell receptor beta chains were all obtained from the same sample, sequenced in a study of cytomegalovirus exposure and HLA in healthy donors. It was with 60 Vbeta and 13 Jbeta primers that the PCR ran. Only in-frame clones appear in the TCRdb table, and some are missing; sequencing was by immunoSEQ multiplex PCR. Its table lists 80,000 to 95,000 clones. Sequencing was performed on PBMCs. These receptors were taken from a man aged 50 to 60 in good health and CMV-seropositive.

The chain employs TRBV11-2 and TRBJ2-7; 16 bases map to TRBD2. Germline assignment: CDR1 SGHAT and CDR2 FQNNGV. CDR3 size: 19 residues. V lost 4 bases, J lost 0 bases, and 9 bases stayed unmatched. The CDR3 here is CASSYPGLAGGPRSYEQYF. The CDR3 coding sequence is TGTGCCAGCAGCTACCCGGGACTAGCGGGAGGGCCCCGCTCCTACGAGCAGTACTTC. Using reference TRBV11-2 and TRBJ2-7 for the parts outside the CDR3, the full variable domain is EAGVAQSPRYKIIEKRQSVAFWCNPISGHATLYWYQQILGQGPKLLIQFQNNGVVDDSQLPKDRFSAERLKGVDSTLKIQPAKLEDSAVYLCASSYPGLAGGPRSYEQYFGPGTRLTVT.

The chain joins TRBV7-2 to TRBJ2-7; TRBD2 might be the D (6 bases). Germline loops: CDR1 SGHTA, CDR2 FQGNSA. V dropped 2 bases and J dropped 4 bases, with 15 bases sitting between them. This CDR3 is built from 15 residues. The CDR3 DNA sequence: TGTGCCAGCAGCTTATTACTAGCCCCACAGTACGAGCAGTACTTC. It is translated as CASSLLLAPQYEQYF.

V gene TRBV7-9 combines with J gene TRBJ1-4; TRBD1 matches at 7 bases. The V segment lost 4 bases and the J segment 7 bases; nucleotides outside the gene matches: 9. Germline CDR1 is SEHNR and CDR2 is FQNEAQ (reference sequence). The CDR3 has 15 amino acids. CDR3 in DNA: TGTGCCAGCAGCTCTAGACAGGGACTCCGTGAAAAACTGTTTTTT. Translated: CASSSRQGLREKLFF.

V and J are TRBV11-2 and TRBJ2-7, with D unresolved. The CDR3 has 12 residues. Germline lookup yields CDR1 SGHAT and CDR2 FQNNGV. Trimming took 3 bases from V and 3 from J, leaving 6 bases between them. CDR3 residues: CASSFSGYEQYF. CDR3 nucleotides: TGTGCCAGCAGCTTCTCAGGCTACGAGCAGTACTTC.

The rearrangement uses TRBV29-1 and TRBJ1-2, with 9 nucleotides matching TRBD1. Germline CDR1 is SQVTM and CDR2 is ANQGSEA. V shed 5 bases and J 1 base; nucleotides not matched to a gene: 2. This CDR3 is built from 13 residues. For the CDR3, the DNA is TGCAGCGTTTTGGACAGGGGTAACTATGGCTACACCTTC. It codes for CSVLDRGNYGYTF.

The chain couples TRBV7-8 to TRBJ1-2; D unresolved. This CDR3 has 19 residues. CDR1 and CDR2 (germline): SGHVS, FQNEAQ. The V gene lost 5 bases and the J gene lost 2 bases, with 27 bases spanning the gap. CDR3 loop: CASSPPVYSLGGENYGYTF. The CDR3 coding sequence is TGTGCCAGCAGCCCCCCTGTATACAGTTTGGGAGGCGAGAACTATGGCTACACCTTC.

V and J are TRBV4-3 and TRBJ1-2; 8 bases align to TRBD1. With V trimmed by 4 bases and J by 4 bases, 8 bases remained unmatched. The CDR3 contains 15 residues. CDR1 and CDR2 from the germline V gene are LGHNA and YSLEER. The CDR3 reads CASSLTTGAGYGYTF. The CDR3 region has the DNA TGCGCCAGCAGCCTCACGACAGGGGCCGGCTATGGCTACACCTTC.

The chain carries TRBV10-3 and TRBJ1-4; TRBD1 matches at 9 bases. Looked up from germline, CDR1 is ENHRY and CDR2 is SYGVKD. With V trimmed by 8 bases and J by 0 bases, 16 bases remained unmatched. The CDR3 is 19 amino acids. CDR3: CAIGDREWHLGATNEKLFF. DNA for the CDR3: TGTGCCATCGGGGACAGGGAATGGCATTTAGGTGCAACTAATGAAAAACTGTTTTTT.

The CDR3 spells CATSKGADYEQYF. DNA for the CDR3: TGTGCCACCAGCAAGGGGGCGGACTACGAGCAGTACTTC. The chain carries TRBV15 and TRBJ2-7; 7 nucleotides match TRBD1. The germline gives CDR1 LNHNV, CDR2 YYDKDF (reference sequence). This CDR3 is 13 amino acids long. V dropped 4 bases and J dropped 3; count of bases not matched to a gene: 3.

This sequence joins TRBV9 and TRBJ2-5; D might be TRBD2 (5 bases). The CDR3 spans 13 residues. V lost 4 bases to trimming and J lost 5 bases, with 12 bases between them. Germline V gives CDR1 SGDLS, CDR2 YYNGEE. The CDR3 sequence: CASSRPPGETQYF. The CDR3 DNA reads as TGTGCCAGCAGCAGACCCCCGGGGGAGACCCAGTACTTC.

J is TRBJ1-3 and V is TRBV30; the D is unclear. Between the trimmed V and J ends, which lost 3 bases and 4 bases, there was a span of 10 bases. Germline assignment: CDR1 GTSNPN and CDR2 SVGIG (reference sequence). The CDR3 runs 13 residues. Here the CDR3 reads CAWRPTGGNTIYF. DNA of the CDR3: TGTGCCTGGAGGCCCACGGGAGGAAACACCATATATTTT. The whole variable domain, remainder taken from reference TRBV30 and TRBJ1-3, is SQTIHQWPATLVQPVGSPLSLECTVEGTSNPNLYWYRQAAGRGLQLLFYSVGIGQISSEVPQNLSASRPQDRQFILSSKKLLLSDSGFYLCAWRPTGGNTIYFGEGSWLTVV.

V usage is TRBV10-3 and J usage is TRBJ1-5; no clear D gene. Germline V gene sequence: CDR1 ENHRY, CDR2 SYGVKD. Trimming stripped 10 bases from V and 1 base from J, with 14 bases between. The CDR3 runs 14 residues. The CDR3 here is CATHREASNQPQHF. Here the CDR3 DNA reads TGTGCCACACACCGAGAGGCGAGCAATCAGCCCCAGCATTTT.

The chain employs TRBV5-1 and TRBJ1-1, with D possibly TRBD1 on 5 matching bases. CDR1 is SGHRS, CDR2 YFSETQ, per germline. The CDR3 spans 14 residues. V shed 0 bases and J shed 5 bases, with 11 bases lying between them. Here the CDR3 DNA reads TGCGCCAGCAGCTTGGTTGGGCGGGGGACTGAAGCTTTCTTT. Amino acid sequence: CASSLVGRGTEAFF.

The chain combines TRBV9 with TRBJ2-3; 11 bases are a match to TRBD2. Trimming at V came to 2 bases and at J to 5 bases, leaving 7 bases not matched to a gene. The germline CDR1 and CDR2 sequences are SGDLS and YYNGEE. This CDR3 contains 16 residues. The CDR3 DNA reads TGTGCCAGCAGCGTCCGACTAGCGGGAAGGGGAGATACGCAGTATTTT. Translation gives CASSVRLAGRGDTQYF.

This chain connects TRBV6-6 to TRBJ1-2; D is unclear. The germline V gene encodes CDR1 MNHNY and CDR2 SVGAGI (reference sequence). V shed 8 bases and J shed 6 bases, with 16 bases lying between them. The CDR3 is 13 residues long. CDR3 amino acids: CASHMAGLDGYTF. The CDR3, as DNA: TGTGCCAGCCACATGGCAGGCCTTGATGGCTACACCTTC.

The J gene is TRBJ2-1, the V gene TRBV11-2, with 8 bases aligning to TRBD2. Germline loops: CDR1 SGHAT, CDR2 FQNNGV. CDR3 length: 17 residues. The V gene end was trimmed by 5 bases and the J gene end by 2 bases; junction bases not matched to a gene: 11. Written as DNA, the CDR3 is TGTGCCAGCAGCGGCCCGGGTCTAGCGGGTCCCTACAATGAGCAGTTCTTC. Translation gives CASSGPGLAGPYNEQFF.

This chain joins TRBV5-6 and TRBJ1-1; the D is unclear. CDR3 length: 13 residues. The germline V gene encodes CDR1 SGHDT and CDR2 YYEEEE. The germline V and J ends were trimmed by 2 bases and 1 base, with 6 bases remaining between them. The chain's CDR3 is CASSLQSNTEAFF. CDR3 bases: TGTGCCAGCAGCTTACAATCGAACACTGAAGCTTTCTTT. Full variable domain (rest looked up from reference TRBV5-6 and TRBJ1-1): DAGVTQSPTHLIKTRGQQVTLRCSPKSGHDTVSWYQQALGQGPQFIFQYYEEEERQRGNFPDRFSGHQFPNYSSELNVNALLLGDSALYLCASSLQSNTEAFFGQGTRLTVV.

The chain recombines TRBV9 with TRBJ2-1, with TRBD1 matching over 7 bases. V shed 3 bases, J shed 3 bases, and the junction held 6 bases outside the gene matches. CDR1 and CDR2 from the germline V gene are SGDLS and YYNGEE. This CDR3 is built from 15 residues. In DNA, the CDR3 is TGTGCCAGCAGCGCCTCCGGGACAGACTACAATGAGCAGTTCTTC. Its protein product is CASSASGTDYNEQFF.

The chain uses TRBV30 and TRBJ1-2; D is unclear. The CDR3 runs 11 residues. Germline-derived CDR1 and CDR2 are GTSNPN and SVGIG (reference sequence). V dropped 1 base and J dropped 8 bases, with 8 bases sitting between them. The CDR3 loop is CAWSERAGYTF. DNA of the CDR3: TGTGCCTGGAGTGAGAGAGCCGGCTACACCTTC.

The V gene is TRBV2, the J gene TRBJ2-3, with 8 bases matching TRBD2. V was pared by 11 bases and J by 2 bases, with 6 bases of the junction left unmatched. This CDR3 is 13 amino acids long. Germline V lookup: CDR1 SNHLY, CDR2 FYNNEI. The CDR3 sequence: CAAGREDTDTQYF. The CDR3 nucleotides read TGTGCCGCGGGGCGGGAGGACACAGATACGCAGTATTTT.

The chain has TRBV25-1 and TRBJ1-1; the match to TRBD1 covers 7 bases. Looked up from germline, CDR1 is MGHDK and CDR2 is SYGVNS. The CDR3 loop spans 15 amino acids. Unmatched junction bases numbered 6, after V lost 4 bases and J lost 1 base. CDR3 region: CASSGPQGENTEAFF. The CDR3 nucleotides are TGTGCCAGCAGTGGCCCTCAGGGGGAGAACACTGAAGCTTTCTTT.

CDR3 loop: CASDTVGGYTF. The CDR3 DNA reads TGTGCTTCGGACACTGTGGGTGGCTACACCTTC. The chain combines TRBV30 with TRBJ1-2; possible D gene TRBD1, 5 bases. CDR1 and CDR2 from the germline V gene are GTSNPN and SVGIG (reference sequence). This CDR3 has 11 amino acids.

CDR3 protein: CASGISGLGVETQYF. The CDR3 region has the DNA TGTGCCAGCGGAATTAGCGGGTTGGGGGTCGAGACCCAGTACTTC. This chain links TRBV6-5 with TRBJ2-5, with 7 bases aligning to TRBD2. CDR1 is MNHEY and CDR2 is SVGAGI in the germline V gene. V dropped 8 bases and J dropped 5; count of bases not matched to a gene: 14. CDR3 length equals 15 residues.

This sequence joins TRBV28 and TRBJ1-3; TRBD1 matches at 7 bases. This CDR3 is built from 14 residues. The germline V gene has CDR1 MDHEN and CDR2 SYDVKM. J lost 6 bases, V lost 3 bases, and 5 bases had no gene match. The CDR3 sequence: CASSLGTAQNTIYF. The CDR3 DNA follows: TGTGCCAGCAGTTTGGGGACAGCCCAAAACACCATATATTTT.

The chain carries TRBV7-2 and TRBJ1-2, with D perhaps matching TRBD1 (6 bases). This CDR3 comprises 14 residues. Germline V lookup: CDR1 SGHTA, CDR2 FQGNSA. Trimming shortened V by 5 bases and J by 2 bases, and 12 bases separated the two germline ends. CDR3 sequence: CASSPRDKNYGYTF. The CDR3 DNA sequence: TGTGCCAGCAGCCCCCGGGACAAGAACTATGGCTACACCTTC.

V is TRBV9 and J is TRBJ2-1, with D tentatively TRBD2 (6 bases). With 0 bases removed from V and 8 bases from J, the gap between germline ends came to 12 bases. This CDR3 comprises 14 residues. CDR1 and CDR2 (germline): SGDLS, YYNGEE. The CDR3 sequence: CASSVGTWGDEQFF. CDR3 sequence (DNA): TGTGCCAGCAGCGTAGGGACCTGGGGGGATGAGCAGTTCTTC.

The rearrangement uses TRBV4-3 and TRBJ1-5, with D unclear. V was cut by 0 bases and J by 6 bases, with 6 bases left in between. The CDR3 runs 13 residues. In germline, CDR1 is LGHNA, CDR2 YSLEER. Here the CDR3 DNA reads TGCGCCAGCAGCCAAGATAGAGCTCAGCCCCAGCATTTT. This codes for CASSQDRAQPQHF.

This sequence joins TRBV6-5 and TRBJ2-1; tentatively, D is TRBD2 (8 bases). The CDR3 loop spans 16 amino acids. The V gene lost 4 bases and the J gene lost 7 bases, with 20 bases spanning the gap. Looked up from germline, CDR1 is MNHEY and CDR2 is SVGAGI. CDR3 DNA: TGTGCCAGCAGTTCGCCGGGGGGGCCAGGGGGAAATGAGCAGTTCTTC. Translated: CASSSPGGPGGNEQFF.

This rearrangement joins TRBV7-9 to TRBJ2-7; a weak D match, TRBD2 (5 bases). Germline CDR1 SEHNR, CDR2 FQNEAQ (reference sequence). The V gene lost 1 base and the J gene lost 2 bases, with 9 bases spanning the gap. This CDR3 spans 14 amino acids. CDR3 residues: CASSLGGVTYEQYF. The CDR3, as DNA: TGTGCCAGCAGCTTAGGGGGAGTTACCTACGAGCAGTACTTC.

The V gene is TRBV6-1, the J gene TRBJ2-1; the match to TRBD2 covers 8 bases. The CDR3 is 14 amino acids. Germline lookup yields CDR1 MNHNS and CDR2 SASEGT. J gave up 0 bases and V 6 bases, and 1 base lay outside the gene matches. DNA of the CDR3: TGTGCCAGCAGCGCGGGGGGCTCCTACAATGAGCAGTTCTTC. Translated, it gives CASSAGGSYNEQFF.

The rearrangement uses TRBV30 and TRBJ2-7; D possibly corresponds to TRBD2 (6 bases). Germline CDR1 is GTSNPN and CDR2 is SVGIG (reference sequence). This CDR3 comprises 16 residues. V dropped 0 bases and J dropped 4 bases, with 19 bases sitting between them. The CDR3 spells CAWSVRGVFGLYEQYF. DNA for the CDR3: TGTGCCTGGAGTGTACGAGGGGTGTTCGGACTATACGAGCAGTACTTC.

The rearrangement joins TRBV7-9 to TRBJ2-1, with D possibly matching TRBD2 (5 bases). The V gene lost 8 bases and the J gene lost 9 bases, with 11 bases spanning the gap. Germline V gene lookup returns CDR1 SEHNR and CDR2 FQNEAQ (reference sequence). This CDR3 has 11 amino acids. As DNA, the CDR3 is TGTGCCAGCGGTGGACTGTCTGAGCAGTTCTTC. Its protein product is CASGGLSEQFF.